A selection of T cell receptor beta chains follows, all from one sample in a study of CD8 T cells in ankylosing spondylitis. Each CDR3 protein gets one entry after TCRdb re-called the 5' RACE reads with MiXCR. The repertoire includes some 220,000 distinct CDR3 sequences, roughly a tenth of them detected once, and less than 3% sits in the top ten. The sample taken for sequencing was blood, either unsorted or a sorted T cell fraction (not recorded which). Source of these receptors: a male donor with ankylosing spondylitis or in good health (not recorded which). The CDR3 runs from the conserved cysteine through the conserved F or W.

j_call v_call cdr3_aa
TRBJ2-7 TRBV7-6 CASSPSGPFSYEQYF
TRBJ2-5 TRBV7-9 CASSKSKETQYF
TRBJ2-2 TRBV12-3/TRBV12-4 CASSPGSMGELFF
TRBJ1-1 TRBV2 CASSYTGGGTEAFF
TRBJ2-3 TRBV6-1 CASKRAGANTDTQYF
TRBJ1-5 TRBV7-2 CASSIEQGQPQHF
TRBJ2-7 TRBV10-2 CASSDRGGPNPYEQYF
TRBJ1-2 TRBV11-3 CASSTTTGLYGYTF
TRBJ1-2 TRBV20-1 CSAEDRGGYGYTF
TRBJ2-1 TRBV3-1 CASSQNPGYNEQFF
TRBJ2-5 TRBV7-2 CASSSTGRGETQYF
TRBJ1-1 TRBV18 CASSPNRGQDTEAFF
TRBJ2-3 TRBV5-1 CASSRADPGDTQYF
TRBJ2-1 TRBV11-1 CASSLGPLSSYNEQFF
TRBJ2-7 TRBV27 CASSFGQGYEQYF
TRBJ2-3 TRBV12-3/TRBV12-4 CASSLAGLALRGDTQYF
TRBJ2-7 TRBV2 CASRDGVEQYF
TRBJ2-7 TRBV5-1 CASSWGSYEQYF
TRBJ1-5 TRBV4-1 CASSQGGRDSYLKNQPQHF
TRBJ2-4 TRBV20-1 CSARDVPIQYF
TRBJ2-7 TRBV4-1 CASSHRALGEDEQYF
TRBJ2-1 TRBV7-2 CASSLEGANEQFF
TRBJ2-4 TRBV28 CASSLNSPGLIQYF
TRBJ2-3 TRBV29-1 CSVDREFSDTQYF
TRBJ2-2 TRBV15 CATSRDPGLYTGELFF
TRBJ1-5 TRBV5-4 CASSFGTDLNQPQHF
TRBJ2-4 TRBV12-3/TRBV12-4 CASSLAGTGKNIQYF
TRBJ2-5 TRBV2 CASNQGLQETQYF